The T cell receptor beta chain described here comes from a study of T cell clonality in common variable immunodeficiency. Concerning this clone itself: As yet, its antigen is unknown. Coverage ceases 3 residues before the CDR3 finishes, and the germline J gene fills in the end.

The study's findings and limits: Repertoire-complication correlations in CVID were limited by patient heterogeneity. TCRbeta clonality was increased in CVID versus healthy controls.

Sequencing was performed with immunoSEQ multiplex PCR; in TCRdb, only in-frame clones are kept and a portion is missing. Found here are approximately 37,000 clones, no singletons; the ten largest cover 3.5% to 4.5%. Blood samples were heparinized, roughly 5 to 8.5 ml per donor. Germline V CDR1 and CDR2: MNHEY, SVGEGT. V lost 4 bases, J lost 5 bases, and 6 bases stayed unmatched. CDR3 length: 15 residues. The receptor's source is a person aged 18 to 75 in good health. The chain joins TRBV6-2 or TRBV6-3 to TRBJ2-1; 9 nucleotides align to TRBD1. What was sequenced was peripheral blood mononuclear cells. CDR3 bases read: TGTGCCAGCAGTTTGTTAGGACAGGGGAACAATGAG. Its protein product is CASSLLGQGNNE. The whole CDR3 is CASSLLGQGNNEQFF.